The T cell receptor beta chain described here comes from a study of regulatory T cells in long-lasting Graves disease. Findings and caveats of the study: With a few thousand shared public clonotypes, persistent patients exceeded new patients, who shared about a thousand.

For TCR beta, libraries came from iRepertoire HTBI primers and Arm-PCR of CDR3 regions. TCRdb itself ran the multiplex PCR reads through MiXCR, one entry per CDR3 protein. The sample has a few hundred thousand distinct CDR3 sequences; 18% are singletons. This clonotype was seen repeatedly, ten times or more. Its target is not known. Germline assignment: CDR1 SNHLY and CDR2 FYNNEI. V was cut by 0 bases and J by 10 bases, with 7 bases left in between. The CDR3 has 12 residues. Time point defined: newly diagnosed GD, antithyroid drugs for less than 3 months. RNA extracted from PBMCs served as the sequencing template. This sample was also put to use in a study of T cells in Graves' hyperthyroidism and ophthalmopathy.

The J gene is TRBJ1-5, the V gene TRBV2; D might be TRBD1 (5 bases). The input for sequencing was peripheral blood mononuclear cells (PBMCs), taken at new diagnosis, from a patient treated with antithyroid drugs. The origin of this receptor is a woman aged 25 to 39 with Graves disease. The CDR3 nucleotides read TGTGCCAGCAGTGAAGCGGGGGGACCCCAGCATTTT. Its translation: CASSEAGGPQHF.